This passage covers 23 T cell receptor beta chains from one sample sequenced in a study of blood T cell repertoires in COVID-19. TCRdb keeps only in-frame clones here, not all; method: immunoSEQ multiplex PCR. This table holds about 210,000 clones, approximately 90% found once. Sample: PBMCs or T cells enriched from blood (not recorded which). Receptors originate from a man between 18 and 35 years old with acute COVID-19.

The chain links TRBV28 to TRBJ2-7; 7 bases map to TRBD1. The CDR3 loop spans 16 amino acids. Germline CDR1 is MDHEN and CDR2 is SYDVKM. V lost 3 bases and J lost 4; bases outside the gene matches: 12. CDR3 nucleotide sequence: TGTGCCAGCAGTTTTTCCTCGACAGGGAATCTTTACGAGCAGTACTTC. This encodes CASSFSSTGNLYEQYF.

The chain has TRBV4-3 and TRBJ1-5, with TRBD1 matching over 7 bases. The CDR3 is 14 residues long. The germline V gene encodes CDR1 LGHNA and CDR2 YSLEER. V was pared by 5 bases and J by 3 bases, with 4 bases of the junction left unmatched. The CDR3 protein is CASSLGQDNQPQHF. The DNA for the CDR3 is TGCGCCAGCAGCTTAGGACAGGACAATCAGCCCCAGCATTTT.

This chain connects TRBV9 to TRBJ2-7, with TRBD2 matching 14 bases. Germline loops: CDR1 SGDLS, CDR2 YYNGEE. The CDR3 totals 17 residues. J lost 4 bases, V lost 0 bases, and 6 bases had no gene match. The CDR3 nucleotides are TGTGCCAGCAGCGTAGGACTAGCGGGAGGGCCAGGATACGAGCAGTACTTC. This translates into CASSVGLAGGPGYEQYF. The full variable domain, completed using reference TRBV9 and TRBJ2-7, is DSGVTQTPKHLITATGQRVTLRCSPRSGDLSVYWYQQSLDQGLQFLIQYYNGEERAKGNILERFSAQQFPDLHSELNLSSLELGDSALYFCASSVGLAGGPGYEQYFGPGTRLTVT.

The chain is built from TRBV7-9 and TRBJ2-7; 8 nucleotides align to TRBD1. The CDR3 runs 15 residues. The ends lost 5 bases at V and 2 bases at J; junction bases unmatched: 8. CDR1 and CDR2 from the germline V gene are SEHNR and FQNEAQ (reference sequence). DNA of the CDR3: TGTGCCAGCAGCCCGACAGGGGACCGACCCTACGAGCAGTACTTC. It specifies CASSPTGDRPYEQYF. Together with reference TRBV7-9 and TRBJ2-7, the CDR3 gives the full variable domain: DTGVSQNPRHKITKRGQNVTFRCDPISEHNRLYWYRQTLGQGPEFLTYFQNEAQLEKSRLLSDRFSAERPKGSFSTLEIQRTEQGDSAMYLCASSPTGDRPYEQYFGPGTRLTVT.

The chain is built from TRBV11-2 and TRBJ2-1; D may be TRBD1 (5 bases). The germline CDR1 and CDR2 sequences are SGHAT and FQNNGV. This CDR3 has 14 amino acids. With 2 bases removed from V and 9 bases from J, the gap between germline ends came to 14 bases. The CDR3 DNA follows: TGTGCCAGCAGCTTATCTGGTCAGGGAAGTGAGCAGTTCTTC. Encoded protein: CASSLSGQGSEQFF.

J is TRBJ2-1 and V is TRBV9; D is ambiguous. CDR1 is SGDLS and CDR2 is YYNGEE in the germline V gene. V lost 1 base, J lost 6 bases, and 8 bases lay in between. The CDR3 is 13 amino acids. The CDR3 region is CASSVRVGNEQFF. CDR3 in DNA: TGTGCCAGCAGCGTACGGGTTGGCAATGAGCAGTTCTTC.

The chain uses TRBV14 and TRBJ2-1, with D perhaps matching TRBD2 (5 bases). The CDR3 runs to 16 residues. V lost 1 base to trimming and J lost 3 bases, with 13 bases between them. The germline CDR1 and CDR2 sequences are SGHDN and FVKESK. The CDR3 sequence is CASSQGWGAYYNEQFF. The DNA for the CDR3 is TGTGCCAGCAGCCAAGGGTGGGGAGCTTACTACAATGAGCAGTTCTTC.

On this clone itself: Other DNA variants within this sample encode the same CDR3. V and J are TRBV9 and TRBJ2-1; 8 bases line up with TRBD2. Trimming cost V 2 bases and J 2 bases; bases outside gene matches: 3. CDR1 SGDLS and CDR2 YYNGEE come from the germline V gene. There are 15 residues in the CDR3. The CDR3 here is CASSVAGGPYNEQFF. CDR3 in DNA: TGTGCCAGCAGCGTTGCGGGGGGACCCTACAATGAGCAGTTCTTC.

The chain has TRBV28 and TRBJ2-7; tentatively, D is TRBD2 (6 bases). Germline values: CDR1 MDHEN, CDR2 SYDVKM. Trimming took off 9 bases at V and 5 bases at J, with 17 bases between the two ends. The CDR3 contains 13 residues. The CDR3 protein is CASWVRGMDEQYF. The CDR3 nucleotides are TGTGCCAGTTGGGTGCGGGGTATGGACGAGCAGTACTTC.

The V call is TRBV5-5, the J call TRBJ1-5; 9 positions match TRBD1. CDR3 size: 15 residues. Trimming cost V 5 bases and J 1 base; bases outside gene matches: 4. Looked up from germline, CDR1 is SGHKS and CDR2 is YYEKEE (reference sequence). This CDR3 reads CASSYGQGSNQPQHF. The CDR3 nucleotides read TGTGCCAGCAGTTATGGACAGGGGAGCAATCAGCCCCAGCATTTT.

This clone appeared a few times. The V and J genes are TRBV4-3 and TRBJ2-3; 7 bases line up with TRBD2. Germline CDR1 and CDR2: LGHNA and YSLEER. The CDR3 contains 15 residues. The ends lost 2 bases at V and 1 base at J; junction bases unmatched: 3. The CDR3 coding sequence is TGCGCCAGCAGCCAAAAAGGACTAGGCACAGATACGCAGTATTTT. This translates into CASSQKGLGTDTQYF.

The V gene is TRBV7-8, the J gene TRBJ2-1; 9 bases line up with TRBD2. This CDR3 region has 15 residues. V shed 6 bases, J shed 8 bases, and the junction held 11 bases outside the gene matches. The V gene's germline CDR1 is SGHVS and CDR2 FQNEAQ. The chain's CDR3 is CASRELASGIYEQFF. The CDR3 coding sequence is TGTGCCAGCAGGGAGCTGGCTAGCGGGATATATGAGCAGTTCTTC.

Of note for this clone: The sample contains more than one DNA sequence encoding this CDR3. V usage is TRBV5-1 and J usage is TRBJ2-1; maybe TRBD1 (6 bases). V was clipped by 0 bases and J by 4 bases, with 8 bases between them. The germline V gene encodes CDR1 SGHRS and CDR2 YFSETQ. The CDR3 is 14 amino acids. The CDR3 here is CASSLAGAYNEQFF. The CDR3 nucleotides are TGCGCCAGCAGCTTGGCAGGGGCATACAATGAGCAGTTCTTC.

This clone showed up just a few times. The chain combines TRBV6-5 with TRBJ1-6; D remains ambiguous. The CDR3 totals 14 residues. V was cut by 7 bases and J by 7 bases, with 14 bases left in between. The germline CDR1 and CDR2 sequences are MNHEY and SVGAGI. This CDR3 reads CASKQSRVNSPLHF. Here the CDR3 DNA reads TGTGCCAGCAAACAATCGCGGGTGAATTCACCCCTCCACTTT.

In this sample, this clone turned up once. The chain joins TRBV27 to TRBJ2-7; 8 bases agree with TRBD1. Germline CDR1 reads MNHEY; CDR2 reads SMNVEV (reference sequence). The trim removed 5 bases at V and 2 bases at J, leaving 17 bases unmatched. This CDR3 comprises 18 residues. The CDR3 region is CASSPGARTGFPAYEQYF. Here the CDR3 DNA reads TGTGCCAGCAGTCCCGGCGCCCGGACAGGGTTCCCAGCCTACGAGCAGTACTTC.

The CDR3 DNA sequence: TGTGCCAGCAGGCCCGGGACAGCGGGTGAAAAACTGTTTTTT. Translating it yields CASRPGTAGEKLFF. The rearrangement links TRBV6-5 to TRBJ1-4, with 7 bases fitting TRBD1. The germline V gene has CDR1 MNHEY and CDR2 SVGAGI. The trim removed 6 bases at V and 7 bases at J, leaving 8 bases unmatched. This CDR3 has 14 residues.

V usage is TRBV4-1 and J usage is TRBJ1-2; 10 bases fit TRBD1. The CDR3 runs 15 residues. The V and J ends lost 5 bases and 13 bases, in that order; junction bases with no gene match: 16. Germline values: CDR1 MGHRA, CDR2 YSYEKL. This CDR3 is CASSNNAGTGEIGTF. Here the CDR3 DNA reads TGCGCCAGCAGCAACAATGCCGGGACAGGGGAAATCGGCACCTTC.

The chain employs TRBV28 and TRBJ1-2; 8 positions agree with TRBD1. The CDR3 sequence is 14 residues long. CDR1 is MDHEN, CDR2 SYDVKM, per germline. J lost 3 bases, V lost 3 bases, and 3 bases had no gene match. This chain's CDR3 is CASSFQGADYGYTF. CDR3 nucleotides: TGTGCCAGCAGTTTTCAGGGGGCGGACTATGGCTACACCTTC.

V usage is TRBV9 and J usage is TRBJ2-3; 7 positions match TRBD1. This CDR3 spans 13 amino acids. The V gene's germline CDR1 is SGDLS and CDR2 YYNGEE. V lost 5 bases to trimming and J lost 6 bases; unmatched junction nucleotides: 6. CDR3 nucleotide sequence: TGTGCCAGCAGTACTCAGGGGGAGGATACGCAGTATTTT. Encoded protein: CASSTQGEDTQYF. The variable domain in full, completed from reference TRBV9 and TRBJ2-3, reads DSGVTQTPKHLITATGQRVTLRCSPRSGDLSVYWYQQSLDQGLQFLIQYYNGEERAKGNILERFSAQQFPDLHSELNLSSLELGDSALYFCASSTQGEDTQYFGPGTRLTVL.

J is TRBJ2-1 and V is TRBV7-3; 11 nucleotides agree with TRBD1. J was trimmed by 0 bases and V by 7 bases; bases with no gene match: 5. Germline-derived CDR1 and CDR2 are SGHTA and FQGTGA. The CDR3 covers 16 residues. The CDR3 loop reads CASKSGTGGSYNEQFF. CDR3 in DNA: TGTGCCAGCAAGTCCGGGACAGGGGGCTCCTACAATGAGCAGTTCTTC.

J is TRBJ1-2 and V is TRBV6-5; 9 positions match TRBD1. The CDR3 totals 14 residues. V gave up 5 bases and J gave up 7 bases; unmatched junction bases: 8. CDR1 and CDR2 from the germline V gene are MNHEY and SVGAGI. In DNA, the CDR3 is TGTGCCAGCAGTCTACAGGGGGCGCTTAGTGGCTACACCTTC. It is translated as CASSLQGALSGYTF.

This chain joins TRBV10-3 and TRBJ2-3; TRBD2 is a possible D gene (6 bases). Trimming shortened V by 7 bases and J by 0 bases, and 23 bases separated the two germline ends. Germline-derived CDR1 and CDR2 are ENHRY and SYGVKD. The CDR3 has 18 amino acids. The CDR3 DNA is TGTGCCATCACCCGACCGAGTAGCGGACTTACTAGCACAGATACGCAGTATTTT. It is translated as CAITRPSSGLTSTDTQYF.

This clone was seen only a few times. This chain links TRBV12-3 or TRBV12-4 with TRBJ1-5, with a weak D call TRBD1 (5 bases). V was pared by 8 bases and J by 5 bases, with 10 bases between. This CDR3 contains 12 residues. The CDR3 DNA follows: TGTGCCAGCGGCCTAGGGGATCAGCCCCAGCATTTT. As protein: CASGLGDQPQHF.